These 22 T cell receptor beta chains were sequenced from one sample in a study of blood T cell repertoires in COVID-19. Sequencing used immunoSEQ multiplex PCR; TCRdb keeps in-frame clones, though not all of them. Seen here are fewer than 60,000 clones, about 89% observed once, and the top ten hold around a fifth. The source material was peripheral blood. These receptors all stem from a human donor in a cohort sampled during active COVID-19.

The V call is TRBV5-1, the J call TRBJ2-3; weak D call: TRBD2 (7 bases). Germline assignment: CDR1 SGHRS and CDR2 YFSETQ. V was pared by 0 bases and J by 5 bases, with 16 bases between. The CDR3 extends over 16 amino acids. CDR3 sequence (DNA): TGCGCCAGCAGCTTGGCGGGCGGGGGCGGTGGAGATACGCAGTATTTT. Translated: CASSLAGGGGGDTQYF.

CDR3 sequence reads: CASSQAHTGIGGYTF. CDR3 nucleotide sequence: TGTGCCAGCAGCCAAGCCCATACAGGGATAGGAGGCTACACCTTC. The chain joins TRBV3-1 (or the pseudogene TRBV3-2) to TRBJ1-2; a weak D match, TRBD1 (6 bases). The CDR3 spans 15 residues. The germline CDR1 and CDR2 sequences are LGHDT and YNNKEL (reference sequence). V lost 1 base and J 8 bases, leaving 17 bases between the germline ends.

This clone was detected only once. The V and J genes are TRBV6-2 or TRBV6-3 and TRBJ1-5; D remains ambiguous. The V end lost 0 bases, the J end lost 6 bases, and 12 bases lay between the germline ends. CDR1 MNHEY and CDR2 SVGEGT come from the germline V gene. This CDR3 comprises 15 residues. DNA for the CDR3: TGTGCCAGCAGTTACTCGAGTCCCGGAGGTCAGCCCCAGCATTTT. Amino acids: CASSYSSPGGQPQHF.

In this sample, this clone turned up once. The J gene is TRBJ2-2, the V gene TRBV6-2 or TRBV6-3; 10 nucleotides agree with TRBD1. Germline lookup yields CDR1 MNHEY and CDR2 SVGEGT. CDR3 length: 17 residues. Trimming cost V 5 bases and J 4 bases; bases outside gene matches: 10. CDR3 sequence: CASSPKKGQGITGELFF. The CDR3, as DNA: TGTGCCAGCAGTCCAAAAAAGGGACAGGGGATCACCGGGGAGCTGTTTTTT.

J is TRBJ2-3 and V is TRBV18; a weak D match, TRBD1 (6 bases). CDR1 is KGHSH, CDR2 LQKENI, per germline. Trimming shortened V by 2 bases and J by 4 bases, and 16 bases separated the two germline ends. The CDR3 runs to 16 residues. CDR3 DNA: TGTGCCAGCTCACCAATAGGTCAGGGGTACGCAGATACGCAGTATTTT. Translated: CASSPIGQGYADTQYF.

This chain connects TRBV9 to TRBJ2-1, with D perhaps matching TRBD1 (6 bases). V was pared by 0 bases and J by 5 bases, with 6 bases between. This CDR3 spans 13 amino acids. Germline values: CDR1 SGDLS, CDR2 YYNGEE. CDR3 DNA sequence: TGTGCCAGCAGCGTAGCAGGGGACAATGAGCAGTTCTTC. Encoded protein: CASSVAGDNEQFF.

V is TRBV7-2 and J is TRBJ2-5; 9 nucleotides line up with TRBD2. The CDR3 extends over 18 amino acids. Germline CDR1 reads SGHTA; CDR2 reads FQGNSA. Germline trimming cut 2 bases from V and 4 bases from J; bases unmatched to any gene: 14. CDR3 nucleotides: TGTGCCAGCAGCTTAAGGAGGTCTGGCGGGGGGGCTCGAGAGACCCAGTACTTC. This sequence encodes CASSLRRSGGGARETQYF. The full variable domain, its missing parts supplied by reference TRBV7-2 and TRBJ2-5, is GAGVSQSPSNKVTEKGKDVELRCDPISGHTALYWYRQSLGQGLEFLIYFQGNSAPDKSGLPSDRFSAERTGGSVSTLTIQRTQQEDSAVYLCASSLRRSGGGARETQYFGPGTRLLVL.

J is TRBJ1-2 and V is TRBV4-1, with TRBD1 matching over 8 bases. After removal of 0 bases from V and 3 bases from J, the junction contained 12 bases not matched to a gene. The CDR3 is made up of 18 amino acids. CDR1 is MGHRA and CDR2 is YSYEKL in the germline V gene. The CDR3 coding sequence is TGCGCCAGCAGCCAAGATCAGGGGGCAAGTGGGATAGACTATGGCTACACCTTC. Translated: CASSQDQGASGIDYGYTF.

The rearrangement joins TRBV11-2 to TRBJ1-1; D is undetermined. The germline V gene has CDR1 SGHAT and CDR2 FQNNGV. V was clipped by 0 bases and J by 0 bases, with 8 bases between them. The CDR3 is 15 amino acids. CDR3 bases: TGTGCCAGCAGCTTAGAGGGGAGGTTGAACACTGAAGCTTTCTTT. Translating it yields CASSLEGRLNTEAFF.

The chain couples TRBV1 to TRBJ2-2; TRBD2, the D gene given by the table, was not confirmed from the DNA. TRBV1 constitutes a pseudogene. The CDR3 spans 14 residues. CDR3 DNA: TGCACCAACTCTCGGGGGGGGAACACCGGGGAGCTGTTTTTT. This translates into CTNSRGGNTGELFF.

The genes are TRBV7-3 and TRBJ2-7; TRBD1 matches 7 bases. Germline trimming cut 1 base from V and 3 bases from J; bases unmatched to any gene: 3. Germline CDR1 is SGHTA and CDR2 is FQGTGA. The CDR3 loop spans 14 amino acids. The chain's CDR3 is CASSLKAGGYEQYF. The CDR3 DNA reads TGTGCCAGCAGCTTAAAGGCAGGGGGCTACGAGCAGTACTTC.

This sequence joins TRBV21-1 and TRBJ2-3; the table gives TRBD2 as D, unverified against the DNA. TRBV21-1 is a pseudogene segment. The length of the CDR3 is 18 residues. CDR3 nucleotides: TGTGCCAGAATCCTCACCCTAGGGCGGGGGGTCCGCACAGATACGCAGTATTTT. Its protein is CARILTLGRGVRTDTQYF.

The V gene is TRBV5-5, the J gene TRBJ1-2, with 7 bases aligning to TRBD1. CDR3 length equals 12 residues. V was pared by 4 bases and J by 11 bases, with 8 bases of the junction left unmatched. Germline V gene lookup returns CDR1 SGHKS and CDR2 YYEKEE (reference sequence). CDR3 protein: CASSLDRDGYTF. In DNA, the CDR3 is TGTGCCAGCAGCCTTGACAGGGACGGGTACACCTTC.

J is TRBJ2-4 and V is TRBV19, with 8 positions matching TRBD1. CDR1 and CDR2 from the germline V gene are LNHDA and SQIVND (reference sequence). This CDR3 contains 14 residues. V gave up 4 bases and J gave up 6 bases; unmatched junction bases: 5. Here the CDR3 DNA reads TGTGCCAGTAGTACGGGGACAGGCCGAAACATTCAGTACTTC. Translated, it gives CASSTGTGRNIQYF.

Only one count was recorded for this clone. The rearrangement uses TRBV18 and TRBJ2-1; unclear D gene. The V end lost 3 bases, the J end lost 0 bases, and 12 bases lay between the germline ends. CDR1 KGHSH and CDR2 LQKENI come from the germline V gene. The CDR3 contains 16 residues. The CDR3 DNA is TGTGCCAGCTCACCCTTTTCTCCCCGCTCCTACAATGAGCAGTTCTTC. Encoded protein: CASSPFSPRSYNEQFF.

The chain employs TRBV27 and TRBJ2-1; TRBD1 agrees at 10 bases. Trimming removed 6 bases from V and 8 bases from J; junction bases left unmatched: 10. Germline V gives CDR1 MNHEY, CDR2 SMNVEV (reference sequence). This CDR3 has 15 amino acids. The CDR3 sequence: CASSLGTGAGYEQFF. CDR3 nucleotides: TGTGCCAGCAGCCTCGGGACAGGGGCGGGCTATGAGCAGTTCTTC.

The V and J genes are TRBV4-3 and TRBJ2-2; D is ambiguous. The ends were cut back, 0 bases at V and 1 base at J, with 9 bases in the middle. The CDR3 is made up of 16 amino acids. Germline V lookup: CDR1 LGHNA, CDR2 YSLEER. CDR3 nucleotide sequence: TGCGCCAGCAGCCAAGATACGGGTTTGAACACCGGGGAGCTGTTTTTT. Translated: CASSQDTGLNTGELFF.

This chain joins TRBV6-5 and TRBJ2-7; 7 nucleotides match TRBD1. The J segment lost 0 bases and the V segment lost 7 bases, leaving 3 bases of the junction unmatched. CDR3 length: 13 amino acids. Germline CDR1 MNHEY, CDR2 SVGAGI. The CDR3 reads CASKDRDSYEQYF. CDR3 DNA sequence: TGTGCCAGCAAAGACAGGGACTCCTACGAGCAGTACTTC.

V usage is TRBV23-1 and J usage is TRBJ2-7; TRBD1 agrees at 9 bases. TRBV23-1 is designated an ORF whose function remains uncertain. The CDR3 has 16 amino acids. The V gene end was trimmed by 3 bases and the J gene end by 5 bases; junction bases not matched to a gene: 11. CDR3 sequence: CASSQPTGQGCHEQYF. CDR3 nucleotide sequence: TGCGCCAGCAGTCAGCCCACGGGACAGGGTTGCCACGAGCAGTACTTC.

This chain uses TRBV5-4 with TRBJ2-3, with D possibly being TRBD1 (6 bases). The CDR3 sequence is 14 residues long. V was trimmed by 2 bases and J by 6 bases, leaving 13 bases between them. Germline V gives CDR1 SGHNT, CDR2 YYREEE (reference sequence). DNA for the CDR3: TGTGCCAGCAGCTTAGAACAGGGTTGGGATACGCAGTATTTT. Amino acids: CASSLEQGWDTQYF.

CDR3 sequence reads: CASSQIPAGTSGGSSTDTQYF. The DNA of the CDR3 is TGCGCCAGCAGTCAAATCCCCGCAGGGACTAGCGGGGGGTCTAGCACAGATACGCAGTATTTT. V usage is TRBV23-1 and J usage is TRBJ2-3, with TRBD2 identical over 15 bases. TRBV23-1 is sorted into the ORF group, with uncertain function. The CDR3 totals 21 residues. V lost 2 bases and J lost 0; bases outside the gene matches: 12.

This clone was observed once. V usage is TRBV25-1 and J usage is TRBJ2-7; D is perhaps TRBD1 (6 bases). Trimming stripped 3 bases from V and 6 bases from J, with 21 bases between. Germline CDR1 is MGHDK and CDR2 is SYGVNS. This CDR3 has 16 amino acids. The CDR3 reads CASSERGTGIVPEQYF. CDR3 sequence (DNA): TGTGCCAGCAGTGAGAGAGGAACAGGGATTGTCCCCGAGCAGTACTTC.